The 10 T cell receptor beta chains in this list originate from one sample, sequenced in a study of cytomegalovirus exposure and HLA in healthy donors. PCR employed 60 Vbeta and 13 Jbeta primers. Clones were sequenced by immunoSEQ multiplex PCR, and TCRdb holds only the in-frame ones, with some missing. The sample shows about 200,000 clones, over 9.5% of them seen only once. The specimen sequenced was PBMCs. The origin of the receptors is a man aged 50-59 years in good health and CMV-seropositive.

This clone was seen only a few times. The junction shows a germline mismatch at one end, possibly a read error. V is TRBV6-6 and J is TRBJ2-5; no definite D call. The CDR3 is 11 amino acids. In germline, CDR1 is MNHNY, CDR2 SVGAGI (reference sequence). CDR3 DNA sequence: TGTGCCAGCAGTTACCAGGAGACCCAGTACTTC. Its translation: CASSYQETQYF.

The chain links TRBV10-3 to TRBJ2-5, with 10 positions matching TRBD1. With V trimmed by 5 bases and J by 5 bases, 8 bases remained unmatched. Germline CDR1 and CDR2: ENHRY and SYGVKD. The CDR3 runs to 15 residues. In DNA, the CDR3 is TGTGCCATCAGTCTGGGACAGGGGCTGTCGGAGACCCAGTACTTC. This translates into CAISLGQGLSETQYF.

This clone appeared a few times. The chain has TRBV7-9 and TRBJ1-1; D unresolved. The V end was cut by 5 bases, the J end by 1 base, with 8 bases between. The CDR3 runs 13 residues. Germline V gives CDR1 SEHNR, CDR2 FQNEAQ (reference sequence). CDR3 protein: CASSLRRNTEAFF. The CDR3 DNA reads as TGTGCCAGCAGCCTGAGGAGGAACACTGAAGCTTTCTTT.

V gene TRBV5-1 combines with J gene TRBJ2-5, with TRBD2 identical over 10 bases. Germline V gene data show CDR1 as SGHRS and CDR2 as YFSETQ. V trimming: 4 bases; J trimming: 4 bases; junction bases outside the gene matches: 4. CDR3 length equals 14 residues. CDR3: CASSASGGGETQYF. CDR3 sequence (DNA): TGCGCCAGCAGCGCTAGCGGGGGTGGAGAGACCCAGTACTTC.

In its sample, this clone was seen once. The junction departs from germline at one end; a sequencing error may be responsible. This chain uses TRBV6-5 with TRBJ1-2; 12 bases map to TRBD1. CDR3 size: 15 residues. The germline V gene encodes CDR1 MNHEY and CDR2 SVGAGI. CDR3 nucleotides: TGTGCCAGTCGGGACAGGGGGCTGGCTAACTATGACTACACCTTC. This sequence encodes CASRDRGLANYDYTF.

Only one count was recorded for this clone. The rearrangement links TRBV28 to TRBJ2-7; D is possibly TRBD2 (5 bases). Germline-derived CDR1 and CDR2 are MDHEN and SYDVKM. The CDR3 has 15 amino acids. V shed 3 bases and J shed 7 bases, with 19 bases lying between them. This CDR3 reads CASSFRGPLSREQYV. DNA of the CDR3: TGTGCCAGCAGTTTCCGAGGGCCCCTCTCTCGGGAGCAGTACGTC.

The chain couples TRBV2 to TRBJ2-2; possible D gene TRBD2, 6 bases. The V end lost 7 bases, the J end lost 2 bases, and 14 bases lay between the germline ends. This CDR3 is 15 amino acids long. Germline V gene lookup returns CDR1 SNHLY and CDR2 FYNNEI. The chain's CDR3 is CASMAGGTNTGELFF. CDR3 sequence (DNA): TGTGCCAGCATGGCCGGGGGAACCAACACCGGGGAGCTGTTTTTT.

CDR3 DNA sequence: TGTGCCAGCAGCGTAGCGGGGAAGAGCAATCAGCCCCAGCATTTT. Its translation is CASSVAGKSNQPQHF. The genes are TRBV9 and TRBJ1-5, with no clear D. CDR3 length equals 15 residues. V lost 0 bases to trimming and J lost 1 base, with 8 bases between them. Per the germline V gene, CDR1 is SGDLS and CDR2 is YYNGEE. Based on the CDR3 plus reference TRBV9 and TRBJ1-5, the full variable domain is DSGVTQTPKHLITATGQRVTLRCSPRSGDLSVYWYQQSLDQGLQFLIQYYNGEERAKGNILERFSAQQFPDLHSELNLSSLELGDSALYFCASSVAGKSNQPQHFGDGTRLSIL.

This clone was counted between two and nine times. The CDR3 DNA reads TGCGCCAGCAGCTTGGGGGTAGGGGGGGGAAATCAGCCCCAGCATTTT. Residues: CASSLGVGGGNQPQHF. V and J are TRBV5-1 and TRBJ1-5; D perhaps matches TRBD1 (6 bases). Germline values: CDR1 SGHRS, CDR2 YFSETQ. V was shortened by 0 bases and J by 4 bases, with 14 bases between the two germline ends. This CDR3 is 16 amino acids long.

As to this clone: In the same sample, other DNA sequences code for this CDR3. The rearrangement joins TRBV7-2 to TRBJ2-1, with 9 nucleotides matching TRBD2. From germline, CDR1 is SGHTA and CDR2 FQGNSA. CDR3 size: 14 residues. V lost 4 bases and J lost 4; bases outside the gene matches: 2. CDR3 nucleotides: TGTGCCAGCAGCTCGAGCGGGGGGTACAATGAGCAGTTCTTC. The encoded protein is CASSSSGGYNEQFF.